The 7 T cell receptor beta chains below come from one sample, sequenced in a study of long-term antiretroviral therapy in people with HIV. Version v3.0 of the immunoSEQ assay ran at survey level. Sequencing used immunoSEQ multiplex PCR; TCRdb keeps in-frame clones, though not all of them. The table includes 25,000 to 35,000 clones, approximately 93% detected once. Sequencing used unsorted PBMCs, obtained 3.1 years after starting antiretroviral therapy. The source is a man aged 18 to 35 with HIV.

This clone was detected a few times. The V and J genes are TRBV10-3 and TRBJ2-7, with TRBD1 matching over 7 bases. The CDR3 totals 13 residues. CDR1 and CDR2 from the germline V gene are ENHRY and SYGVKD. The V segment lost 5 bases and the J segment 4 bases; nucleotides outside the gene matches: 5. This chain's CDR3 is CAISRGQGYEQYF. CDR3 in DNA: TGTGCCATCAGTAGGGGGCAGGGGTACGAGCAGTACTTC.

This clone was detected only a few times. The chain links TRBV5-1 to TRBJ1-2; D is undetermined. This CDR3 has 12 residues. Trimming stripped 7 bases from V and 7 bases from J, with 14 bases between. Germline V lookup: CDR1 SGHRS, CDR2 YFSETQ. The CDR3 is CASLRGLSGYTF. The CDR3 nucleotides are TGCGCCAGCTTACGGGGTCTGAGTGGCTACACCTTC. The entire variable domain, with the rest obtained from reference TRBV5-1 and TRBJ1-2, is as follows: KAGVTQTPRYLIKTRGQQVTLSCSPISGHRSVSWYQQTPGQGLQFLFEYFSETQRNKGNFPGRFSGRQFSNSRSEMNVSTLELGDSALYLCASLRGLSGYTFGSGTRLTVV.

With respect to this clone: The junction does not match germline at one end; this may be a read error. V is TRBV29-1 and J is TRBJ2-5; 11 nucleotides line up with TRBD2. CDR1 is SQVTM, CDR2 ANQGSEA, per germline. The CDR3 runs 12 residues. Here the CDR3 DNA reads TGCAGCACTAGCGGGGGCTCCCGAGAATGGCACTTC. Residues: CSTSGGSREWHF.

The V call is TRBV7-2, the J call TRBJ2-1; 9 nucleotides agree with TRBD2. The CDR3 loop spans 15 amino acids. V lost 1 base, J lost 7 bases, and 5 bases stayed unmatched. Germline V gene sequence: CDR1 SGHTA, CDR2 FQGNSA. Here the CDR3 reads CASSLDSGSFNEQFF. The CDR3 DNA is TGTGCCAGCAGCTTAGATAGCGGGAGTTTTAATGAGCAGTTCTTC.

This chain uses TRBV30 with TRBJ1-1; D gene ambiguous. The CDR3 covers 14 residues. Germline V gene sequence: CDR1 GTSNPN, CDR2 SVGIG (reference sequence). V shed 0 bases and J shed 5 bases, with 13 bases lying between them. CDR3 nucleotide sequence: TGTGCCTGGAGTGTCAGCCAGAGTTGGACTGAAGCTTTCTTT. Translation gives CAWSVSQSWTEAFF.

The chain combines TRBV11-2 with TRBJ2-1; no firm D call. The ends were cut back, 0 bases at V and 3 bases at J, with 6 bases in the middle. Germline V gene data show CDR1 as SGHAT and CDR2 as FQNNGV. CDR3 size: 14 residues. The CDR3 sequence: CASSLEDHYNEQFF. The CDR3 DNA sequence: TGTGCCAGCAGCTTAGAAGACCACTACAATGAGCAGTTCTTC.

The chain combines TRBV30 with TRBJ2-5; D is possibly TRBD1 or TRBD2 (5 bases each). CDR3 length: 13 amino acids. Germline CDR1 GTSNPN, CDR2 SVGIG (reference sequence). Trimming removed 3 bases at V and 4 bases at J, with 12 bases between. The CDR3 protein is CAWRVYGGETQYF. The CDR3 nucleotides read TGTGCCTGGAGAGTCTATGGGGGAGAGACCCAGTACTTC.